The rows below give T cell receptor beta chains drawn from one sample of a study of blood T cell repertoires in COVID-19. Assay used: immunoSEQ multiplex PCR; TCRdb lists only in-frame clones, some missing. The top ten hold just under 3% of the sample, which has about 88,000 clones, about 88% seen once. The sample was peripheral blood. These receptors were obtained from a woman aged 80 or older with acute or convalescent COVID-19. CDR3s leave out the opening cysteine and the closing phenylalanine or tryptophan. Fields, in order: clone size, V gene, CDR3 length, CDR3 protein. Expanded clones get a size class; other rows say once, few or many, or leave the size out.

-	TRBV3-1/TRBV3-2	11	ASSPRQGEGYT
-	TRBV7-9	12	ASSQLQGYTEAF
once	TRBV6-6	9	ASSSLDEQF
-	TRBV19	11	ASRSTSTDTQY
-	TRBV19	12	ASRTTGGDYEQY
once	TRBV4-2	14	ASSQGLTGNTGELF
-	TRBV10-3	10	AISDNQAEAF
-	TRBV6-5	12	ASSYSRHSYEQY
-	TRBV5-1	13	ASSLEGERNSPLH
-	TRBV5-1	13	ASSSPEGAQETQY
-	TRBV6-6	11	ASTEQPWGEQF
-	TRBV29-1	9	SGTENEKLF
-	TRBV5-4	11	ASRPGVNTEAF
-	TRBV24-1	11	ATSGVGTDTQY
-	TRBV6-6	13	ASSSLAGTHNEQF
-	TRBV19	14	ASSIYSGLVKGELF
-	TRBV30	11	AWSLSLGNTIY
-	TRBV30	12	AWRSLSYNSPLH
-	TRBV6-5	12	ASSNRDRGLKLF
once	TRBV28	18	ASSLRGTSGSWGDTGELF
-	TRBV7-9	11	ASSLEPLGEQY
-	TRBV23-1	11	ASRRQGSDTQY
-	TRBV29-1	12	SATGGNMNTEAF
once	TRBV5-1	13	ASSFSPGGQETQY
-	TRBV2	12	ASRDRLLVYGYT
-	TRBV16	13	ASSRGGTVKETQY
-	TRBV6-2/TRBV6-3	13	ASSRGLAAQETQY
-	TRBV6-5	11	ASSYSVSYEQY
-	TRBV4-2	16	ASSPRLAGGTFTDTQY
-	TRBV28	11	ASSTGPGNTIY
-	TRBV15	12	ATSGTGQYNEQF
-	TRBV6-2/TRBV6-3	14	ASSYMPGLPTYEQY
once	TRBV10-3	12	ATMGQSSNQPQH
-	TRBV3-1/TRBV3-2	15	ASSRRTGGVGAGELF
-	TRBV28	11	ASIDREGGPQH
-	TRBV4-3	15	ASSQGTGLGSTDTQY
-	TRBV27	15	ASSLSIPGGSGNTIY
-	TRBV7-2	15	ASSALLAGLSGNTIY
-	TRBV11-2	12	ASSDRGLNTEAF
-	TRBV7-9	11	ASSLGGNSPLH
-	TRBV4-1	10	ASKGQNYGYT
once	TRBV9	13	ASSQGLVPYNEQF
-	TRBV24-1	9	ATSASDTQY
-	TRBV5-1	14	ASSSGPGTANTEAF